The entry that follows covers one T cell receptor beta chain sequence. This entry comes from a study of T cell changes during pregnancy in multiple sclerosis. The protocol was immunoSEQ multiplex PCR, while the TCRdb copy is restricted to in-frame clones and leaves out a portion. This table has about 75,000 clones, approximately 88% appearing once. Per the germline V gene, CDR1 is MNHEY and CDR2 is SVGAGI. This CDR3 has 16 residues. V was clipped by 0 bases and J by 5 bases, with 16 bases between them. The receptor was derived from a female donor in good health, enrolled as a control in a pregnancy study. The chain recombines TRBV6-5 with TRBJ2-5; unclear D gene. The sample was peripheral blood, taken in the first trimester of pregnancy. The chain's CDR3 is CASSYSSRSSWETQYF. The CDR3 nucleotides are TGTGCCAGCAGTTACTCGTCTAGATCTTCGTGGGAGACCCAGTACTTC.